A selection of T cell receptor beta chains follows, all from one sample in a study of blood T cell repertoires in COVID-19. Profiling relied on immunoSEQ multiplex PCR, and the TCRdb table lists in-frame clones only, not all of them. The sample comprises roughly 290,000 clones, about 89% of which are singletons, and about 1.7% rests with the top ten. The sample taken for sequencing was PBMCs or T cells enriched from blood (not recorded which). These receptors were collected from a woman aged 40-49 years who had recovered from COVID-19. Both conserved end residues are part of each CDR3. D genes are given only for firm matches. Rows may omit the clone size; those that give it use once, few, many or a size class.

cdr3_aa cdr3_nt clone_size j_call v_call d_call
CASSLSSVAYNEQFF TGTGCCAGCAGTTTATCTAGCGTCGCTTACAATGAGCAGTTCTTC . TRBJ2-1 TRBV27 .
CASSPGTGSSNQPQHF TGTGCCAGCAGCCCCGGGACAGGGAGTAGCAATCAGCCCCAGCATTTT once TRBJ1-5 TRBV5-8 TRBD1
CASSLARGLPSPYEQYF TGTGCCAGCAGCTTAGCGCGCGGACTCCCCAGCCCCTACGAGCAGTACTTC . TRBJ2-7 TRBV7-9 .
CASSLGGVTGELFF TGTGCCAGCAGCTTGGGCGGCGTTACCGGGGAGCTGTTTTTT . TRBJ2-2 TRBV5-6 .
CASSLANPTEAFF TGCGCCAGCAGCTTGGCTAACCCCACTGAAGCTTTCTTT . TRBJ1-1 TRBV5-1 .
CASRSVTGTSVGDTQYF TGTGCCAGTCGCAGTGTAACCGGGACTAGCGTGGGAGATACGCAGTATTTT . TRBJ2-3 TRBV19 TRBD2
CASSQVRSARNLRDRGNYGYTF TGCGCCAGCAGCCAAGTGAGGTCTGCCAGAAACTTGAGGGACAGGGGCAACTATGGCTACACCTTC few TRBJ1-2 TRBV4-1 TRBD1
CASSSDSSGNTIYF TGTGCCAGCAGCAGTGACAGCTCTGGAAACACCATATATTTT . TRBJ1-3 TRBV5-4 .
CASSLDSSGLIPQYF TGTGCCAGCAGCTTAGATTCTTCGGGACTTATTCCGCAGTACTTC . TRBJ2-7 TRBV7-2 .
CASRRQGSETQYF TGTGCCAGCAGGCGACAGGGGTCAGAGACCCAGTACTTC . TRBJ2-5 TRBV6-5 TRBD1
CSARGRGKTEAFF TGCAGCGCCCGGGGCAGGGGAAAGACTGAAGCTTTCTTT . TRBJ1-1 TRBV29-1 .
CASSQETPYNEQFF TGTGCCAGCAGCCAAGAAACTCCCTACAATGAGCAGTTCTTC few TRBJ2-1 TRBV3-1/TRBV3-2 .
CASSGPGDRSSYNEQFF TGTGCCAGCAGCGGGCCGGGGGATCGGAGCTCCTACAATGAGCAGTTCTTC . TRBJ2-1 TRBV9 .
CASSPRGQSSYNEQFF TGTGCCAGCAGCCCTAGGGGGCAGAGCTCCTACAATGAGCAGTTCTTC . TRBJ2-1 TRBV7-9 TRBD1
CASSWTVNTEAFF TGCGCCAGCAGCTGGACAGTGAACACTGAAGCTTTCTTT . TRBJ1-1 TRBV4-3 .
CASSRRGAGIRADTQYF TGTGCCAGCAGTAGGCGGGGGGCCGGCATCCGGGCAGATACGCAGTATTTT . TRBJ2-3 TRBV6-2/TRBV6-3 TRBD2
CASRPGQGDTEAFF TGCGCCAGCAGACCAGGACAGGGAGACACTGAAGCTTTCTTT . TRBJ1-1 TRBV5-1 TRBD1
CASSPGTGAYNEQFF TGTGCCAGCTCACCAGGGACAGGAGCATACAATGAGCAGTTCTTC . TRBJ2-1 TRBV18 TRBD1
CASSLEGGANEQFF TGCGCCAGCAGCTTGGAAGGGGGCGCGAATGAGCAGTTCTTC . TRBJ2-1 TRBV5-1 TRBD1
CASSLAPSGGELFF TGCGCCAGCAGCTTGGCCCCTAGCGGGGGGGAGCTGTTTTTT once TRBJ2-2 TRBV5-1 TRBD2
CASSMADSSGNTIYF TGTGCCAGTAGTATGGCGGACAGCTCTGGAAACACCATATATTTT . TRBJ1-3 TRBV19 .
CASRMTGGDQPQHF TGTGCCAGCAGAATGACAGGGGGCGATCAGCCCCAGCATTTT . TRBJ1-5 TRBV6-5 TRBD1
CASSFPKGQTSYEQYF TGCGCCAGCAGCTTTCCCAAAGGACAGACCTCCTACGAGCAGTACTTC . TRBJ2-7 TRBV5-1 .
CASSLVQGNTIYF TGTGCCAGCAGCTTAGTCCAGGGAAACACCATATATTTT . TRBJ1-3 TRBV7-9 .
CASSETGERTGELFF TGTGCCAGCAGTGAAACAGGGGAGAGGACCGGGGAGCTGTTTTTT . TRBJ2-2 TRBV2 TRBD1
CASRHPGTFSPQYF TGTGCCAGCAGACACCCAGGGACTTTTTCGCCCCAGTACTTC . TRBJ2-5 TRBV11-2 .
CATSRGYEEVGAKNIQYF TGTGCCACCAGCAGAGGCTACGAGGAAGTAGGAGCCAAAAACATTCAGTACTTC . TRBJ2-4 TRBV15 .
CASSLTSLRNRSISNEQFF TGTGCCAGCAGCCTTACATCTTTAAGGAACAGGTCGATTTCAAATGAGCAGTTCTTC once TRBJ2-1 TRBV7-9 .
CASRRTASGTGGYTF TGTGCCAGCAGAAGGACAGCAAGTGGGACGGGTGGCTACACCTTC . TRBJ1-2 TRBV6-5 .
CASSLDRGTNYGYTF TGTGCCAGCAGCTTAGACAGGGGGACTAACTATGGCTACACCTTC . TRBJ1-2 TRBV7-2 TRBD1
CATSSPGRYEQYF TGTGCCACCAGCAGTCCAGGCCGCTACGAGCAGTACTTC . TRBJ2-7 TRBV15 .
CASSWDRTNYGYTF TGCGCCAGCAGCTGGGACAGGACCAACTATGGCTACACCTTC . TRBJ1-2 TRBV23-1 TRBD1
CASSSPVSPNTEAFF TGTGCCAGCAGCTCCCCGGTTTCGCCGAACACTGAAGCTTTCTTT . TRBJ1-1 TRBV5-4 .
CASRGNRGSNQPQHF TGTGCCAGCAGAGGAAACAGGGGATCTAATCAGCCCCAGCATTTT . TRBJ1-5 TRBV2 TRBD1
CASSSVVQPQHF TGTGCCAGCAGTTCAGTGGTTCAGCCCCAGCATTTT . TRBJ1-5 TRBV12-3/TRBV12-4 .